This T cell receptor (beta chain) was identified during a study of blood T cell repertoires in COVID-19. This CDR3 is 13 amino acids long. Trimming left V 3 bases short and J 8 bases short, with 13 bases between. CDR1 is KGHSH and CDR2 is LQKENI in the germline V gene. Original processing notes: For nucleated cells, counts were estimated from reference gene primer amplification. Clones were read by immunoSEQ multiplex PCR, and TCRdb kept only the in-frame ones, dropping some. Clone size and V and J calls were adopted from that table, with D and trimming inferred from the DNA. The sample shows around 100,000 clones, roughly 90% of them seen only once.

The receptor comes from a man in his sixties with acute or convalescent COVID-19. V gene TRBV18 combines with J gene TRBJ1-2; possible D gene TRBD1, 6 bases. The sequencing input was peripheral blood. CDR3 DNA sequence: TGTGCCAGCTCACCTGCAGGGGATAAGGGCTACACCTTC. Translated, it gives CASSPAGDKGYTF. The complete variable domain, with remaining parts taken from reference TRBV18 and TRBJ1-2, reads NAGVMQNPRHLVRRRGQEARLRCSPMKGHSHVYWYRQLPEEGLKFMVYLQKENIIDESGMPKERFSAEFPKEGPSILRIQQVVRGDSAAYFCASSPAGDKGYTFGSGTRLTVV.